This T cell receptor beta chain derives from a study of control samples from healthy donors and cancer patients (dated by TCRdb to about 2020). The trim is 1 base for V and 2 bases for J, with a gap of 8 bases between the germline ends. The CDR3, cysteine through phenylalanine, is 15 amino acids long. The retained sequence is limited to the CDR3, 45 bases, with the frame set at the first base. CDR1 and CDR2 are drawn from the germline V gene: MNHEY, SVGAGI. Libraries were prepared through the immunoSEQ multiplex PCR assay. As stored in TCRdb, this immuneACCESS dataset retains in-frame rearrangements with V and J assigned. A fraction of the clones does not appear; measured against another copy, unresolved V genes explain less than half of the discrepancy, and the remainder lacks a known reason. The sample profile shows around 68,000 clones; approximately 80% of them were found once. 2.5% to 3.5% of the sample rests with the top ten.

A remark on this clone: This clone's antigen is unknown. It has no much larger one-base neighbor in the sample; base qualities were not kept.

This sequence uses TRBV6-5 and TRBJ2-2; a tentative D call is TRBD1 (6 bases match). The receptor's source is a woman in her 50s with lung cancer. Sequenced input: PBMCs. The CDR3 protein sequence reads: CASSYLQGNTGELFF. The DNA is as follows: TGTGCCAGCAGTTACTTACAGGGAAACACCGGGGAGCTGTTTTTT.